What follows are 9 T cell receptor beta chains derived from one specimen sequenced in a study of CD8+ T cells in alopecia areata. Extracted RNA was reverse transcribed, and the resulting cDNA served as sequencing template. Sequenced by immunoSEQ multiplex PCR; TCRdb stores in-frame clones only, minus some. Here the sample spans hundreds of thousands of clones, roughly 60% being singletons. Treatment here: oral pan-JAK inhibitor, 5-10 mg twice daily. This specimen consisted of CD4+ T cells sorted from blood, obtained at week 24, from a patient treated with tofacitinib. These receptors all stem from a human donor with alopecia areata.

This clone was detected a few times. The chain links TRBV29-1 to TRBJ1-2, with 7 positions matching TRBD1. The V segment lost 4 bases and the J segment 6 bases; nucleotides outside the gene matches: 5. The CDR3 sequence is 12 residues long. Germline V gene lookup returns CDR1 SQVTM and CDR2 ANQGSEA. CDR3 bases: TGCAGCGTTGTAGACAGGGTGGATGGCTACACCTTC. Translated, it gives CSVVDRVDGYTF.

CDR3 loop: CASSSPPGSRRLNTGELFF. The CDR3 coding sequence is TGCGCCAGCAGCTCCCCTCCGGGATCACGGCGCTTAAACACCGGGGAGCTGTTTTTT. The chain recombines TRBV5-1 with TRBJ2-2; tentative D call: TRBD2 (5 bases). Trimming left V 3 bases short and J 2 bases short, with 23 bases between. The CDR3 sequence is 19 residues long. Germline V CDR1 and CDR2: SGHRS, YFSETQ.

The rearrangement uses TRBV6-1 and TRBJ2-7; no reliable D call. The V and J ends lost 0 bases and 5 bases respectively, with 8 bases between them. Germline lookup yields CDR1 MNHNS and CDR2 SASEGT. The CDR3 contains 13 residues. The CDR3 spells CASSEALPHEQYF. The CDR3 region has the DNA TGTGCCAGCAGTGAAGCCCTGCCTCACGAGCAGTACTTC.

This chain links TRBV7-6 with TRBJ2-7; possibly TRBD1 for D (6 bases). Germline CDR1 SGHVS, CDR2 FNYEAQ. The CDR3 spans 13 residues. Trimming pared 2 bases from V and 6 bases from J, leaving 11 bases between. In DNA form, the CDR3 reads TGTGCCAGCAGCTTAACCAGGGGTAGCGAGCAGTACTTC. Protein product: CASSLTRGSEQYF.

The V call is TRBV9, the J call TRBJ2-7; D gene ambiguous. The germline V and J ends were trimmed by 3 bases and 5 bases, with 12 bases remaining between them. Germline-derived CDR1 and CDR2 are SGDLS and YYNGEE. CDR3 length equals 13 residues. The CDR3 loop reads CASSAQFVDEQYF. DNA for the CDR3: TGTGCCAGCAGCGCCCAGTTTGTGGACGAGCAGTACTTC. The full variable domain, rest sourced from reference TRBV9 and TRBJ2-7, is DSGVTQTPKHLITATGQRVTLRCSPRSGDLSVYWYQQSLDQGLQFLIQYYNGEERAKGNILERFSAQQFPDLHSELNLSSLELGDSALYFCASSAQFVDEQYFGPGTRLTVT.

V gene TRBV5-1 combines with J gene TRBJ2-3, with D maybe TRBD2 (6 bases). Trimming shortened V by 0 bases and J by 0 bases, and 11 bases separated the two germline ends. Looked up from germline, CDR1 is SGHRS and CDR2 is YFSETQ. CDR3 length: 16 amino acids. CDR3 DNA sequence: TGCGCCAGCAGCTTGGGGCGGGGCGGAAGCACAGATACGCAGTATTTT. It codes for CASSLGRGGSTDTQYF.

This chain uses TRBV5-1 with TRBJ2-3; D call uncertain. This CDR3 contains 15 residues. Germline CDR1 reads SGHRS; CDR2 reads YFSETQ. V dropped 2 bases and J dropped 0 bases, with 10 bases sitting between them. The CDR3 DNA is TGCGCCAGCAGCTTAGGTGGCAAGAGCACAGATACGCAGTATTTT. This codes for CASSLGGKSTDTQYF. The entire variable domain, with the rest obtained from reference TRBV5-1 and TRBJ2-3, is as follows: KAGVTQTPRYLIKTRGQQVTLSCSPISGHRSVSWYQQTPGQGLQFLFEYFSETQRNKGNFPGRFSGRQFSNSRSEMNVSTLELGDSALYLCASSLGGKSTDTQYFGPGTRLTVL.

This clone was detected a few times. The chain recombines TRBV10-3 with TRBJ2-5; no clear D. Germline loops: CDR1 ENHRY, CDR2 SYGVKD. The CDR3 totals 13 residues. Trimming left V 2 bases short and J 5 bases short, with 9 bases between. The CDR3 spells CAISEPRTETQYF. The CDR3 DNA reads as TGTGCCATCAGTGAGCCCCGGACGGAGACCCAGTACTTC.

The rearrangement links TRBV30 to TRBJ1-1; D is uncertain. CDR1 is GTSNPN, CDR2 SVGIG, per germline (reference sequence). The CDR3 is 14 amino acids. Trimming stripped 0 bases from V and 0 bases from J, with 8 bases between. The CDR3 region has the DNA TGTGCCTGGAGTGTACACGGGATGAACACTGAAGCTTTCTTT. It codes for CAWSVHGMNTEAFF.